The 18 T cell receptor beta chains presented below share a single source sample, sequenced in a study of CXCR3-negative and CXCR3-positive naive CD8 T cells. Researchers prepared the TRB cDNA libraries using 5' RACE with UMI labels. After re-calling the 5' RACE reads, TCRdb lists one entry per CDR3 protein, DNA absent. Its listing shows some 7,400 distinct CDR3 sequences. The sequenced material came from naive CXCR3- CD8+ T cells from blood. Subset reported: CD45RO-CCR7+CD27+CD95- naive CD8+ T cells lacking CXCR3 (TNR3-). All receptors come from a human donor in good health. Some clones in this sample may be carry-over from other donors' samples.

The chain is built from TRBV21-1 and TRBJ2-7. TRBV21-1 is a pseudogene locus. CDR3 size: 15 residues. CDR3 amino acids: CASSKVAVGRYEQYF.

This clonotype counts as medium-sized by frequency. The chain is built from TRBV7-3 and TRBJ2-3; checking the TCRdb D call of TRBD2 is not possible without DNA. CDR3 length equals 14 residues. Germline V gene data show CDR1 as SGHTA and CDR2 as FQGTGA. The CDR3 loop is CASSLERGTDTQYF.

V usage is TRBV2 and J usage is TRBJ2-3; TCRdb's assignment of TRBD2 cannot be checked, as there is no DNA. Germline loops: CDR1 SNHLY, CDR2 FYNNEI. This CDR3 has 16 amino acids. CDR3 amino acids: CASREDPGLFTDTQYF.

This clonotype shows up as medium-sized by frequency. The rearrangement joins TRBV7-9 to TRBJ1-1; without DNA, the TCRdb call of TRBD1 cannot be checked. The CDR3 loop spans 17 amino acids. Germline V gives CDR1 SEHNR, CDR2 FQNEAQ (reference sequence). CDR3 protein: CASSLSPRGPRDTEAFF.

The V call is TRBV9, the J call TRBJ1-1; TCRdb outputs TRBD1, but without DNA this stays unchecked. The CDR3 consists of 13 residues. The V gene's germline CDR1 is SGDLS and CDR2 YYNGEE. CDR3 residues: CASSAGQGTEAFF.

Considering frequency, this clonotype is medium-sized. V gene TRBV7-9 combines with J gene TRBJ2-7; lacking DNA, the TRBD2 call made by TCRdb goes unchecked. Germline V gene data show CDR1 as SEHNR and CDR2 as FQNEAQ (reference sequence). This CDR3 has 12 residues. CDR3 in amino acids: CASSDIAGSQYF.

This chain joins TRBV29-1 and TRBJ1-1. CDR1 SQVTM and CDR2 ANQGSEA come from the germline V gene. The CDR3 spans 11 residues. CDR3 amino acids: CSVLEWTEAFF.

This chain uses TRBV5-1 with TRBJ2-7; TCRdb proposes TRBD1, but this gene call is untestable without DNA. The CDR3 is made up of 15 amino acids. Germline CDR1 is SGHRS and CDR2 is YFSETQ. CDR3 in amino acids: CASSSPDRGDYEQYF. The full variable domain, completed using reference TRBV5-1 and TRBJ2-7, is KAGVTQTPRYLIKTRGQQVTLSCSPISGHRSVSWYQQTPGQGLQFLFEYFSETQRNKGNFPGRFSGRQFSNSRSEMNVSTLELGDSALYLCASSSPDRGDYEQYFGPGTRLTVT.

The chain's CDR3 is CASSIRRDLQFF. The chain carries TRBV28 and TRBJ2-1; TCRdb outputs TRBD2, but without DNA this stays unchecked. The CDR3 extends over 12 amino acids. CDR1 is MDHEN, CDR2 SYDVKM, per germline.

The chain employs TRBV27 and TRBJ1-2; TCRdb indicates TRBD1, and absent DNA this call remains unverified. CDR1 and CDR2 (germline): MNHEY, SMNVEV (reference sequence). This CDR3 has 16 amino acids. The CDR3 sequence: CASRPPGQTTPYGYTF.

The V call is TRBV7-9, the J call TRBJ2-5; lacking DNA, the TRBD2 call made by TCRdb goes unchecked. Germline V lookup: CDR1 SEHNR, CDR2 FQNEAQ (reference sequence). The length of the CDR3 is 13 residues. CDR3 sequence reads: CASAGMSQETQYF. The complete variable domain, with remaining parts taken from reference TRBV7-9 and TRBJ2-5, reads DTGVSQNPRHKITKRGQNVTFRCDPISEHNRLYWYRQTLGQGPEFLTYFQNEAQLEKSRLLSDRFSAERPKGSFSTLEIQRTEQGDSAMYLCASAGMSQETQYFGPGTRLLVL.

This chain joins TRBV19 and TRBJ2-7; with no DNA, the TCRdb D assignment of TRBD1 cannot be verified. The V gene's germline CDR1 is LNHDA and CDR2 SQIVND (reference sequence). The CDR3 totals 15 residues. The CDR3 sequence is CASSIFTGQLYEQYF.

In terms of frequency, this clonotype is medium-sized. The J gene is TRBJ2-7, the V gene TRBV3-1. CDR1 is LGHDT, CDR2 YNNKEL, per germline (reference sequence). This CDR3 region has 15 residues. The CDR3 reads CASSQDWTDTYEQYF.

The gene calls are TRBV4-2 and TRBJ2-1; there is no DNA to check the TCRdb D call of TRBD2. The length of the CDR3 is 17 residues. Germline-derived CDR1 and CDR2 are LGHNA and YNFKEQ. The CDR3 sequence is CASSRREAGEFRVEQFF.

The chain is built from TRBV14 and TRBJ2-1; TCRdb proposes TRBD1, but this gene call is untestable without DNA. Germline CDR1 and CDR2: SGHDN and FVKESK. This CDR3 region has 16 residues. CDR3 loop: CASSQERGQGYNEQFF.

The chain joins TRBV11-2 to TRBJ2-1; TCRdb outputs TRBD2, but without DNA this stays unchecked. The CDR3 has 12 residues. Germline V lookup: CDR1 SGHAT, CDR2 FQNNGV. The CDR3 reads CASSDLAREQFF.

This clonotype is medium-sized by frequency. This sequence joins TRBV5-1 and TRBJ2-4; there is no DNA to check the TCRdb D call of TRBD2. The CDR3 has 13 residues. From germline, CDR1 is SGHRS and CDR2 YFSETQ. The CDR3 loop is CASSEGPENIQYF.

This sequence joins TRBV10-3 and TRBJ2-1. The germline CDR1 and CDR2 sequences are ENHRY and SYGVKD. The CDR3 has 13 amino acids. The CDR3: CAISEASYNEQFF.